This TCR beta chain derives from a study of CXCR3-negative and CXCR3-positive naive CD8 T cells. Through 5' RACE with UMI labels, the TRB cDNA libraries were prepared. TCRdb re-called the 5' RACE reads and catalogs CDR3 proteins one per entry, DNA excluded. This listing includes tens of thousands of distinct CDR3 sequences. The CDR3 length is 14 residues. CDR1 is SGHTA and CDR2 is FQGNSA in the germline V gene. Whole-study results and caveats: Cryopreservation partially lowered CXCR3 expression, so most assays used fresh PBMCs.

Comments on this clonotype: As yet, its antigen is unknown.

Triplicate sorts, around 300,000 cells apiece, were made for each CD8+ T cell subset. The authors gated naive CD8+ T cells as CD45RO-CCR7+CD27+CD95-. The chain uses TRBV7-2 and TRBJ2-4; TCRdb returns TRBD1, unconfirmable since there is no DNA. Sequencing used naive CXCR3- CD8+ T cells from blood. The subset denotes: CD45RO-CCR7+CD27+CD95- naive CD8+ T cells lacking CXCR3 (TNR3-). The sequence was obtained from a human donor in good health. Some clones in this sample may be carry-over from other donors' samples. CDR3 residues: CASSLFGGEGIQYF.